This T cell receptor beta chain came from a study of somatic mutations in cytotoxic T cells in rheumatoid arthritis. For the study at large: Patient blood (just over 29 ml EDTA) was taken immediately after diagnosis and before treatment.

Sequenced by immunoSEQ multiplex PCR; TCRdb stores in-frame clones only, minus some. The top ten clones hold 25% to 30% of a sample with about 6,300 clones, about 80% of them seen once. Separation of CD4+ and CD8+ cells was performed by positive magnetic bead selection, and purity was verified by flow cytometry. The CDR3 covers 19 residues. Trimming took 3 bases from V and 3 from J, leaving 24 bases between them. From germline, CDR1 is SGHTA and CDR2 FQGTGA. The chain employs TRBV7-3 and TRBJ2-1; D may be TRBD2 (5 bases). The sample consisted of CD8+ T cells sorted from blood, taken at a follow-up visit. The sequence was obtained from a woman in her seventies with rheumatoid arthritis. CDR3 coding DNA: TGTGCCAGCAGCTTCAAGATGGGGATGGACTCCGGGGACTACAATGAGCAGTTCTTC. The encoded protein is CASSFKMGMDSGDYNEQFF.